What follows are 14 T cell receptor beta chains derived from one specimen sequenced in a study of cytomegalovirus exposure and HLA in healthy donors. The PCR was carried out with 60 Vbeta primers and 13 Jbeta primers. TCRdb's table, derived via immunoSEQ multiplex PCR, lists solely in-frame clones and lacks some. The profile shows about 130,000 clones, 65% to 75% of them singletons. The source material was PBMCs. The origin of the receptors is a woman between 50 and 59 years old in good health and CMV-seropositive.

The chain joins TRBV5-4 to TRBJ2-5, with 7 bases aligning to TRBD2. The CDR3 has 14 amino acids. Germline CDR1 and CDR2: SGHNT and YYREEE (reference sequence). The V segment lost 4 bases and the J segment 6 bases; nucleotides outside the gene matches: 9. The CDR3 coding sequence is TGTGCCAGCAGCCCACAAAGGGAGGGAAAGACCCAGTACTTC. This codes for CASSPQREGKTQYF.

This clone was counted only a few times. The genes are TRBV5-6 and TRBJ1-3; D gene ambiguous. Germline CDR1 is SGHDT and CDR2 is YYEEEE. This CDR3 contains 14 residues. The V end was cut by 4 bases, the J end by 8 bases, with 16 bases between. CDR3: CASSRHLLRDTIYF. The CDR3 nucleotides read TGTGCCAGCAGCCGACACCTTCTCAGAGACACCATATATTTT.

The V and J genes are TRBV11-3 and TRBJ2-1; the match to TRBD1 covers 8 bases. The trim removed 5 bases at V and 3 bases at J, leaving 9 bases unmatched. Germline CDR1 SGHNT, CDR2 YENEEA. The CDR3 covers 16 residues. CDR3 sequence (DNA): TGTGCCAGCAGCACCACCGGGACAGGATACTACAATGAGCAGTTCTTC. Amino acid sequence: CASSTTGTGYYNEQFF.

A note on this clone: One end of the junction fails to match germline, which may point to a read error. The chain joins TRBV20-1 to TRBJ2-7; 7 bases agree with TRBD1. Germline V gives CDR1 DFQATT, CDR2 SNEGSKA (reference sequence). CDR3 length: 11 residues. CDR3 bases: TGCAGTGGACAGGGCTCCTACGGGCAGTACTTC. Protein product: CSGQGSYGQYF.

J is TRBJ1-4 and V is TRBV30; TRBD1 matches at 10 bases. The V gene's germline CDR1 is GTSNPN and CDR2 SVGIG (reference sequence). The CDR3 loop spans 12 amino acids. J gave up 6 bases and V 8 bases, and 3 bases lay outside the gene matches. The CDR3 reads CAGQGVDEKLFF. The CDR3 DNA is TGTGCCGGACAGGGGGTAGATGAAAAACTGTTTTTT.

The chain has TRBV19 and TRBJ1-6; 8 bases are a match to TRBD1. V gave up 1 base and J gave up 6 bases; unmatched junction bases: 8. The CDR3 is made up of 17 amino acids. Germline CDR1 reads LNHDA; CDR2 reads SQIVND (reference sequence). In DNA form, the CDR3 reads TGTGCCAGTAGTATAGGTACAGGGGGAGGAGGTAATTCACCCCTCCACTTT. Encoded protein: CASSIGTGGGGNSPLHF.

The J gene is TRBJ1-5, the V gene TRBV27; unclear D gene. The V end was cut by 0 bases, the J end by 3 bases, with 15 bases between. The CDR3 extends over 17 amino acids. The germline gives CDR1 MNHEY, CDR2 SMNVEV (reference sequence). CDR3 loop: CASSLSRSWVPNQPQHF. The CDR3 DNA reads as TGTGCCAGCAGTTTATCTAGGAGTTGGGTTCCCAATCAGCCCCAGCATTTT.

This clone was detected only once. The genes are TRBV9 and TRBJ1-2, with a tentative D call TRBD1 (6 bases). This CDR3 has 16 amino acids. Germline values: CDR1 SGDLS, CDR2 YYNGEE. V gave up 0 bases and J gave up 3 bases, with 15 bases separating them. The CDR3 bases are TGTGCCAGCAGCGTAGATGTCGGGACACGATACTATGGCTACACCTTC. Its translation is CASSVDVGTRYYGYTF.

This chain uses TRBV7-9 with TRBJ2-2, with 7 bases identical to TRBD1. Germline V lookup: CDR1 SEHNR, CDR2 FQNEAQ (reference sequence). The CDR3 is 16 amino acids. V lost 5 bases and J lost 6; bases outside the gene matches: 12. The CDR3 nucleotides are TGTGCCAGCAGCCCCAACAGGGGAAGGATGGCCGGGGAGCTGTTTTTT. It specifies CASSPNRGRMAGELFF.

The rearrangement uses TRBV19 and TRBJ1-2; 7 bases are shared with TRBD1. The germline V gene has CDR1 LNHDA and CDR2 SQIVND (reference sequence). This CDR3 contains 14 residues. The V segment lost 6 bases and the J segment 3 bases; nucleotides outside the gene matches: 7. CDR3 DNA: TGTGCCAGTAGGTCCCGGGACAGAGACTATGGCTACACCTTC. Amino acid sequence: CASRSRDRDYGYTF.

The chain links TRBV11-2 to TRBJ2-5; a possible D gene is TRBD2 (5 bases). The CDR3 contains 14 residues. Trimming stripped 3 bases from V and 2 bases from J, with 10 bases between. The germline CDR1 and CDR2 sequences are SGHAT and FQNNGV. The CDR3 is CASSFPRTQETQYF. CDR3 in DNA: TGTGCCAGCAGCTTCCCCAGGACTCAAGAGACCCAGTACTTC.

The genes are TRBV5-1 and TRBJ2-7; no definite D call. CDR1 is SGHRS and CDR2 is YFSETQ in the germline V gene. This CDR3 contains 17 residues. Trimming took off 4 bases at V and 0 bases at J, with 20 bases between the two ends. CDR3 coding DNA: TGCGCCAGCAGCCTGAGGAGTTTGTCTCGGAGCTCCTACGAGCAGTACTTC. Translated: CASSLRSLSRSSYEQYF.

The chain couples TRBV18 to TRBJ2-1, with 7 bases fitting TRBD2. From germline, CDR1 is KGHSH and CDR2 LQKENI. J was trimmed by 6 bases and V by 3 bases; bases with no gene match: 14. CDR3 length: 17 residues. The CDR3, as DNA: TGTGCCAGCTCACCCCAAAGGTTAGCGGGCCCGACCAATGAGCAGTTCTTC. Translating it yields CASSPQRLAGPTNEQFF.

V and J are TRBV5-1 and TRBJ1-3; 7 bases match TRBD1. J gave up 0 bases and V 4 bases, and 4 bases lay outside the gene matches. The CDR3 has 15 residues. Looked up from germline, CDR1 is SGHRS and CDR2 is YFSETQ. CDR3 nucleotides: TGCGCCAGCAGCCCAACAGGGGACTCTGGAAACACCATATATTTT. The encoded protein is CASSPTGDSGNTIYF.